Described below is a single T cell receptor (beta chain) sequence and its context. The data derive from a study of blood T cell repertoires in COVID-19. The wider study: Researchers got acute and convalescent COVID-19 samples from the United States, Italy and Spain. Nucleic acid was either cDNA or gDNA, and it came from T cells, B-cell-depleted T cells, or PBMCs.

V gave up 5 bases and J gave up 4 bases, with 17 bases separating them. From germline, CDR1 is LNHDA and CDR2 SQIVND (reference sequence). The CDR3 runs 15 residues. Per the original methods: Amplification from reference gene primers served as the basis for estimated nucleated cell counts. Only in-frame clones appear in the TCRdb table, and some are missing; sequencing was by immunoSEQ multiplex PCR. The V and J calls and clone size are taken from that table; D and trimming were inferred from the DNA. The sample records 35,000 to 50,000 clones, about 88% being singletons. Specimen: peripheral blood. V gene TRBV19 combines with J gene TRBJ1-2, with D maybe TRBD1 (6 bases). This TCR was sampled from a human donor in a cohort sampled during active COVID-19. The CDR3 nucleotides read TGTGCCAGTAGTCCTCAAGCCAGGGGTGGCTATGGCTACACCTTC. It translates to CASSPQARGGYGYTF.